One T cell receptor (beta chain) is described in this entry. Other DNA sequences in this specimen translate into the identical CDR3. From germline, CDR1 is SGHDT and CDR2 YYEEEE. This CDR3 has 12 residues. V lost 0 bases and J 2 bases, leaving 3 bases between the germline ends. The sample comes from a study of cytotoxic CD8 clonotypes in ibrutinib-treated CLL. TCRdb keeps only in-frame clones here, not all; method: immunoSEQ multiplex PCR. The sample lists approximately 150,000 clones; 70% to 80% were seen once. This chain uses TRBV5-6 with TRBJ2-7; D gene uncertain. The sequence was obtained from a human donor with chronic lymphocytic leukemia. The sample was PBMCs, taken after 12 months of ibrutinib treatment. The CDR3 coding sequence is TGTGCCAGCAGCTTGGCGGCCTACGAGCAGTACTTC. This encodes CASSLAAYEQYF.